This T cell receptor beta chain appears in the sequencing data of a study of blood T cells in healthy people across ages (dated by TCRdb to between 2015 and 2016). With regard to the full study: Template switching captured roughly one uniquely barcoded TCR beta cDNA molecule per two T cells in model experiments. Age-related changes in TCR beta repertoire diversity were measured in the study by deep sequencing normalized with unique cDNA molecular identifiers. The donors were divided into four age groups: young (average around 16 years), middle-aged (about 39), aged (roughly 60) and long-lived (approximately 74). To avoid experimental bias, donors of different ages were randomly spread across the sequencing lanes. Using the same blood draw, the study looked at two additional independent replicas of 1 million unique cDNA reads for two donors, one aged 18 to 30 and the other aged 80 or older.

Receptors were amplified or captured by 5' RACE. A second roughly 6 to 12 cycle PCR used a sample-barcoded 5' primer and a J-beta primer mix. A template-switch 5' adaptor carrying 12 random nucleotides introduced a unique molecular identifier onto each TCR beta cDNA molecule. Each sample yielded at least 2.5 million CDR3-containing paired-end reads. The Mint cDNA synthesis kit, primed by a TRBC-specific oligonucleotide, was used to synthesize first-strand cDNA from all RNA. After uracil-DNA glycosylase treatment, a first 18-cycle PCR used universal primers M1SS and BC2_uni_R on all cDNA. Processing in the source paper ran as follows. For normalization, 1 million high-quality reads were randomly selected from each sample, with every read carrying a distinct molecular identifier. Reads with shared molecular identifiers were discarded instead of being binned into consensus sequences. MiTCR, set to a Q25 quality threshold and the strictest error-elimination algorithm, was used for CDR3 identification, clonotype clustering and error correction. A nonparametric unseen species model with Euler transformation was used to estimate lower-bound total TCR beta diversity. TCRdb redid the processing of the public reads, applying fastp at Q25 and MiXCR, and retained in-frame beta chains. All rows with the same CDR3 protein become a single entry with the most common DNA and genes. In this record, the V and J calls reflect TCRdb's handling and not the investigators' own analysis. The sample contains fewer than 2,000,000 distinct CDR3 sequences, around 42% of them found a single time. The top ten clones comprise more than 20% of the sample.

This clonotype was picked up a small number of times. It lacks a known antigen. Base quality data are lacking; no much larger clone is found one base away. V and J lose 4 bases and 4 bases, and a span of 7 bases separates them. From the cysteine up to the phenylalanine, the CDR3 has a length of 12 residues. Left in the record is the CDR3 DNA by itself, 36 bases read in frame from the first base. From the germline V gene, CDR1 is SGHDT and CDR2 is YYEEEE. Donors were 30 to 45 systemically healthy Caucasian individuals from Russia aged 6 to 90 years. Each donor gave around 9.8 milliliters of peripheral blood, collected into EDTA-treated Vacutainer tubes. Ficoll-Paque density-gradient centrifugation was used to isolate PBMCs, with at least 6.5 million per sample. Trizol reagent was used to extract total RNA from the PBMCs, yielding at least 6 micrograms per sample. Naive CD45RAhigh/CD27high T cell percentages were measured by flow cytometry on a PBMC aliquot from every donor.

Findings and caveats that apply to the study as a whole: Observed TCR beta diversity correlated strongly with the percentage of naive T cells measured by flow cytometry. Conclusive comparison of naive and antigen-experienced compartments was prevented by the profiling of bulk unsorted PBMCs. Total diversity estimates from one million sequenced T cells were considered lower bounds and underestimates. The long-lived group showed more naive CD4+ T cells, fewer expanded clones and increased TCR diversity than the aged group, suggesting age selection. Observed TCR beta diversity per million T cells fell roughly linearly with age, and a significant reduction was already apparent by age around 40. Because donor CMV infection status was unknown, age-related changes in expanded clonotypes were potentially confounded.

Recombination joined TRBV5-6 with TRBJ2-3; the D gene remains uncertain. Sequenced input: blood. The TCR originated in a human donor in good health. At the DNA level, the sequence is TGTGCCAGCAGCCTTCAGCCAGATACGCAGTATTTT. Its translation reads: CASSLQPDTQYF. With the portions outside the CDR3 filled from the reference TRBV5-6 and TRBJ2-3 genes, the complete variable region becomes DAGVTQSPTHLIKTRGQQVTLRCSPKSGHDTVSWYQQALGQGPQFIFQYYEEEERQRGNFPDRFSGHQFPNYSSELNVNALLLGDSALYLCASSLQPDTQYFGPGTRLTVL.